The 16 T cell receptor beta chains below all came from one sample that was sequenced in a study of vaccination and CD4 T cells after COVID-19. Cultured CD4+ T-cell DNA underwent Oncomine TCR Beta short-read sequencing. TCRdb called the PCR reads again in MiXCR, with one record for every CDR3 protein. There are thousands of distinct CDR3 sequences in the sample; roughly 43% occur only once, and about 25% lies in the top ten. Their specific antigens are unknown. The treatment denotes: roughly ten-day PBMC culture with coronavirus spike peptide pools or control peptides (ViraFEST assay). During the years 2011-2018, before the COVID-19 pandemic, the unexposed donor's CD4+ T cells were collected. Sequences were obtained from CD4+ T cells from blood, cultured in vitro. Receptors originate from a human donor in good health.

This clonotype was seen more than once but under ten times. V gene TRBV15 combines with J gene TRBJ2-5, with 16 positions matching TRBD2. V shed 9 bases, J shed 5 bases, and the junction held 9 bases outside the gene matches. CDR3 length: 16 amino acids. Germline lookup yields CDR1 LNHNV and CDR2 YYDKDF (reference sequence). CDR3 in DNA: TGTGCCACTCGAATTCCGGGACTAGCGGGAGGGGAGACCCAGTACTTC. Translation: CATRIPGLAGGETQYF.

The CDR3 DNA reads as TGTGCCAGCAGCCCACTTCTAGCCGAAGAGACCCAGTACTTC. Its protein product is CASSPLLAEETQYF. The rearrangement links TRBV5-6 to TRBJ2-5; TRBD2 is a possible D gene (5 bases). This CDR3 has 14 amino acids. Trimming cost V 4 bases and J 3 bases, with 13 bases left between them. Per the germline V gene, CDR1 is SGHDT and CDR2 is YYEEEE.

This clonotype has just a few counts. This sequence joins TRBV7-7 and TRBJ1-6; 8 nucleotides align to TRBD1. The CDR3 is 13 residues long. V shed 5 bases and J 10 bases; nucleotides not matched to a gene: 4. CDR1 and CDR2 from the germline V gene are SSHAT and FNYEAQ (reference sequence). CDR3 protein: CASSMDRVSPLHF. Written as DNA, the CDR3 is TGTGCCAGCAGCATGGACAGGGTCTCACCCCTCCACTTT.

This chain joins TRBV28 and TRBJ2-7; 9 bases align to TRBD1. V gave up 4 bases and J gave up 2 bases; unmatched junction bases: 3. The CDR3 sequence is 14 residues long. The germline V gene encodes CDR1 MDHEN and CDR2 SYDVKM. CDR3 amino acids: CASSYRTGAYEQYF. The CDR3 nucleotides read TGTGCCAGCAGTTATCGGACAGGGGCCTACGAGCAGTACTTC.

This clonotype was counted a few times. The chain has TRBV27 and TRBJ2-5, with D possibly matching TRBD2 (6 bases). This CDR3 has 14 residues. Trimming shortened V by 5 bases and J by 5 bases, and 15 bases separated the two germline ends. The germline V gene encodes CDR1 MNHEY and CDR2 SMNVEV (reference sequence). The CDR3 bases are TGTGCCAGCAGTCCATCCGGGAGATGGGAGACCCAGTACTTC. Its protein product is CASSPSGRWETQYF.

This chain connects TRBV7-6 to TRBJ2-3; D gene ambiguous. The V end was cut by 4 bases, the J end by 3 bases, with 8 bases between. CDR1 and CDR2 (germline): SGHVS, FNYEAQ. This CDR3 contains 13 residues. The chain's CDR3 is CASSWATTDTQYF. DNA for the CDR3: TGTGCCAGCAGCTGGGCGACAACAGATACGCAGTATTTT.

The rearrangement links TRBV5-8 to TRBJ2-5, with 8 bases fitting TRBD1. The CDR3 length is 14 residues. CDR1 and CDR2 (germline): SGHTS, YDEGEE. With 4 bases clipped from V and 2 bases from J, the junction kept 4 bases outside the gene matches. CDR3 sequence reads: CASSPGDRQETQYF. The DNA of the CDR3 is TGTGCCAGCAGCCCCGGGGACAGGCAAGAGACCCAGTACTTC.

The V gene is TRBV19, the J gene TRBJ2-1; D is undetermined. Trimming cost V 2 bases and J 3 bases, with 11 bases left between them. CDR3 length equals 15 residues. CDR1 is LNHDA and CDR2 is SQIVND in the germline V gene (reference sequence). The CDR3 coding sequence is TGTGCCAGTAGTATAATCGGCCTTAGCTACAATGAGCAGTTCTTC. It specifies CASSIIGLSYNEQFF. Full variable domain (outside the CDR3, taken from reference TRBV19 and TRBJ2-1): DGGITQSPKYLFRKEGQNVTLSCEQNLNHDAMYWYRQDPGQGLRLIYYSQIVNDFQKGDIAEGYSVSREKKESFPLTVTSAQKNPTAFYLCASSIIGLSYNEQFFGPGTRLTVL.

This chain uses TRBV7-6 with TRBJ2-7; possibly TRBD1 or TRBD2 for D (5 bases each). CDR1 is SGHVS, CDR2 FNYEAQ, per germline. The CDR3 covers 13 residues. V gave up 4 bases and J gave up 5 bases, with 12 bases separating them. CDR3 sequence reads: CASSSLGTHEQYF. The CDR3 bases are TGTGCCAGCAGCTCCCTTGGGACCCACGAGCAGTACTTC.

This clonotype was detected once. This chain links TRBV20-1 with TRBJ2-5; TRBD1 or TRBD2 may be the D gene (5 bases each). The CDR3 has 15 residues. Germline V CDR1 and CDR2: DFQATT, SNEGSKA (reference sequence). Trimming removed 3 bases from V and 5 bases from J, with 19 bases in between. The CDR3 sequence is CSARPSEGSWETQYF. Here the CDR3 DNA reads TGCAGTGCTAGGCCCTCTGAGGGGAGTTGGGAGACCCAGTACTTC.

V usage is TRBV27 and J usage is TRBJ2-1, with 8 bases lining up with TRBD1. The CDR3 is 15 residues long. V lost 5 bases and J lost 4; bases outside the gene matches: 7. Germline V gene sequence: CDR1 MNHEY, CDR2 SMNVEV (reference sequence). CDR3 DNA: TGTGCCAGCAGTCCCGGACAGGGCGCATACAATGAGCAGTTCTTC. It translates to CASSPGQGAYNEQFF.

The CDR3 loop is CASSYLQATNSPLHF. CDR3 in DNA: TGTGCCAGCAGTTATCTGCAGGCGACCAATTCACCCCTCCACTTT. The rearrangement uses TRBV6-2 or TRBV6-3 and TRBJ1-6; D unclear. This CDR3 has 15 residues. The V end was cut by 3 bases, the J end by 7 bases, with 13 bases between. Germline V gene lookup returns CDR1 MNHEY and CDR2 SVGEGT.

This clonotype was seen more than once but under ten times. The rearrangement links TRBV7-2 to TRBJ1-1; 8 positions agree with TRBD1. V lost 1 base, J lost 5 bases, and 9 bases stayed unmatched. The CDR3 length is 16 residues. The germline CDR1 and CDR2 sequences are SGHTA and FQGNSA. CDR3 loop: CASSLGAGGGGTEAFF. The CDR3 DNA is TGTGCCAGCAGCTTAGGGGCAGGGGGCGGTGGGACTGAAGCTTTCTTT.

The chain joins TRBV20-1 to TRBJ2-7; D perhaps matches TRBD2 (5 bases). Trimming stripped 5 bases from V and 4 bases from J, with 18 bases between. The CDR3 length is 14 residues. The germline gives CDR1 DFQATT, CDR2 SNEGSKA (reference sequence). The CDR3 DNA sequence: TGCAGTGCTCGATTTGACTATAATACTTACGAGCAGTACTTC. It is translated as CSARFDYNTYEQYF.

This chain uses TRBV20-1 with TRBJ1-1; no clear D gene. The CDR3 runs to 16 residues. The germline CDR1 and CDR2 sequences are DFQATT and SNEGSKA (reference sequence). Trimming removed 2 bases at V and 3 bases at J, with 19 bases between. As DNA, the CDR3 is TGCAGTGCTAGATCTATTCGGGTAGGATGGGACACTGAAGCTTTCTTT. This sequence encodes CSARSIRVGWDTEAFF.

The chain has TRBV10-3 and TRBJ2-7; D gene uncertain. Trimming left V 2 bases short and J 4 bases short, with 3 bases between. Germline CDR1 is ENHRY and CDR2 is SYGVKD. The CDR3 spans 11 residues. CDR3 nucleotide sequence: TGTGCCATCAGTGAGCTATACGAGCAGTACTTC. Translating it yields CAISELYEQYF.